A selection of T cell receptor beta chains follows, all from one sample in a study of OX40 agonist ivuxolimab in advanced cancers. Sequenced by immunoSEQ multiplex PCR; TCRdb stores in-frame clones only, minus some. The sample consists of some 110,000 clones, about nine tenths of them appearing once. The input for sequencing was CD4+ or CD8+ T cells sorted from blood, taken in a trial of the OX40 agonist ivuxolimab. Every receptor here comes from an adult with an advanced solid tumor such as melanoma, head and neck, liver or kidney cancer. CDR3s include the opening cysteine and the closing phenylalanine or tryptophan. A D gene is named only where the DNA matches it firmly. For some rows the clone size is stated as once, few or many, or as a class when expanded; others skip it.

V: TRBV19
J: TRBJ2-3
D: -
size: -
DNA: TGTGCCAGTACCGATCGGGGCACAGTCACAGATACGCAGTATTTT
CDR3: CASTDRGTVTDTQYF

V: TRBV19
J: TRBJ2-1
D: -
size: -
DNA: TGTGCCAGTAGTACCGGGACGGGTAACGAGTTCTTC
CDR3: CASSTGTGNEFF

V: TRBV9
J: TRBJ2-7
D: TRBD2
size: -
DNA: TGTGCCAGCAGCGTAGGAGCAGTAGCGGGAGGGTACGAGCAGTACTTC
CDR3: CASSVGAVAGGYEQYF

V: TRBV5-4
J: TRBJ2-1
D: TRBD2
size: -
DNA: TGTGCCAGCAGCTTGGCAATAGCGGGAGACGAGCAGTTCTTC
CDR3: CASSLAIAGDEQFF

V: TRBV21-1
J: TRBJ2-7
D: -
size: once
DNA: TGTGCCAGCAGCAAAAAGACTAGCGGGGAGGACCGAACGTCCTACGAGCAGTACTTC
CDR3: CASSKKTSGEDRTSYEQYF

V: TRBV7-6
J: TRBJ1-4
D: -
size: -
DNA: TGTGCCAGCAGCTTAGTTGAGGGGAGGGGCTCAACTAATGAAAAACTGTTTTTT
CDR3: CASSLVEGRGSTNEKLFF

V: TRBV6-4
J: TRBJ1-6
D: -
size: -
DNA: TGTGCCAGCAGCGAAAATCCTGGGGTGGCTTCACCCCTCCACTTT
CDR3: CASSENPGVASPLHF

V: TRBV19
J: TRBJ2-7
D: TRBD2
size: -
DNA: TGTGCCAGTAGTTCCGGACTAGCGGGAGAGTACGAGCAGTACTTC
CDR3: CASSSGLAGEYEQYF

V: TRBV19
J: TRBJ1-1
D: TRBD1
size: -
DNA: TGTGCCAGTAGTATGTCTCCGGGACAGAGGAACACTGAAGCTTTCTTT
CDR3: CASSMSPGQRNTEAFF

V: TRBV6-5
J: TRBJ2-7
D: -
size: -
DNA: TGTGCCAGCAGTGCCCGACAGACCTCCTACGAGCAGTACTTC
CDR3: CASSARQTSYEQYF

V: TRBV2
J: TRBJ2-2
D: TRBD1
size: -
DNA: TGTGCCAGCATGGGGGGTGCCGGACAGGGATACACCGGGGAGCTGTTTTTT
CDR3: CASMGGAGQGYTGELFF

V: TRBV4-1
J: TRBJ2-7
D: TRBD1
size: once
DNA: TGCGCCAGCAGCTTCGGTGGTCAGGGGGCCATAAGTGACGAGCAGTACTTC
CDR3: CASSFGGQGAISDEQYF

V: TRBV2
J: TRBJ1-1
D: TRBD1
size: -
DNA: TGTGCCAGTAGCCTATCCCAGACAGGGGCACTTGAAGCTTTCTTT
CDR3: CASSLSQTGALEAFF

V: TRBV7-3
J: TRBJ2-1
D: TRBD1
size: once
DNA: TGTGCCAGCAGCTTGGGTTTAGTAGGGACAGGGGGCAGTGAGCAGTTCTTC
CDR3: CASSLGLVGTGGSEQFF

V: TRBV6-4
J: TRBJ1-1
D: TRBD1
size: -
DNA: TGTGCCAGCAGTGACTCGGGACAGGGCGGTGGCACTGAAGCTTTCTTT
CDR3: CASSDSGQGGGTEAFF

V: TRBV5-1
J: TRBJ2-3
D: TRBD1
size: -
DNA: TGCGCCAGCAGCTTACGGACAGGGGGCCTAACAGATACGCAGTATTTT
CDR3: CASSLRTGGLTDTQYF

V: TRBV11-2
J: TRBJ2-3
D: TRBD2
size: -
DNA: TGTGCCAGCAGCTTAGGGACTAGCGCCTATACGCAGTATTTT
CDR3: CASSLGTSAYTQYF

V: TRBV7-2
J: TRBJ2-7
D: -
size: few
DNA: TGTGCCAGCAGCTTACGCCAGGGCCCCTACGAGCAGTACTTC
CDR3: CASSLRQGPYEQYF

V: TRBV7-9
J: TRBJ2-1
D: TRBD2
size: -
DNA: TGTGCCAGCAGCTTAGTGGGCGGGAGTTACAATGAGCAGTTCTTC
CDR3: CASSLVGGSYNEQFF

V: TRBV28
J: TRBJ1-1
D: -
size: -
DNA: TGTGCCAGCAGTTACCGGGACCGAAGCCTGACCACTGAAGCTTTCTTT
CDR3: CASSYRDRSLTTEAFF

V: TRBV6-5
J: TRBJ1-1
D: -
size: -
DNA: TGTGCCAGCACCCGCGGAGGGACGAACACTGAAGCTTTCTTT
CDR3: CASTRGGTNTEAFF

V: TRBV30
J: TRBJ2-1
D: -
size: -
DNA: TGTGCCTGGGCGGGGGACAGTTACAATGAGCAGTTCTTC
CDR3: CAWAGDSYNEQFF

V: TRBV11-2
J: TRBJ1-5
D: TRBD1
size: -
DNA: TGTGCCAGCAGCTTAAGGACAGGAGTTAATCAGCCCCAGCATTTT
CDR3: CASSLRTGVNQPQHF

V: TRBV7-2
J: TRBJ1-5
D: TRBD1
size: -
DNA: TGTGCCAGCAAAACAGGGGAGGGGGTAGGAAATCAGCCCCAGCATTTT
CDR3: CASKTGEGVGNQPQHF

V: TRBV19
J: TRBJ1-5
D: -
size: -
DNA: TGTGCCAGTAGTATAGGCGCAAATAGCAATCAGCCCCAGCATTTT
CDR3: CASSIGANSNQPQHF

V: TRBV28
J: TRBJ2-2
D: -
size: -
DNA: TGTGCCAGCAGTTTGGGCCAGTTCACCGGGGAGCTGTTTTTT
CDR3: CASSLGQFTGELFF

V: TRBV14
J: TRBJ2-1
D: TRBD2
size: -
DNA: TGTGCCAGCAGCCTTAGCGGGAGGGTCTATAGTGAGCAGTTCTTC
CDR3: CASSLSGRVYSEQFF

V: TRBV7-6
J: TRBJ1-4
D: -
size: once
DNA: TGTGCCAGCAGCTTAGTGGTCGGGGCATCAACTAATGAAAAACTGTTTTTT
CDR3: CASSLVVGASTNEKLFF

V: TRBV6-6
J: TRBJ2-7
D: -
size: -
DNA: TGTGCCAGCAGTCCTCGGGACCGGAGCTCCTACGAGCAGTACTTC
CDR3: CASSPRDRSSYEQYF